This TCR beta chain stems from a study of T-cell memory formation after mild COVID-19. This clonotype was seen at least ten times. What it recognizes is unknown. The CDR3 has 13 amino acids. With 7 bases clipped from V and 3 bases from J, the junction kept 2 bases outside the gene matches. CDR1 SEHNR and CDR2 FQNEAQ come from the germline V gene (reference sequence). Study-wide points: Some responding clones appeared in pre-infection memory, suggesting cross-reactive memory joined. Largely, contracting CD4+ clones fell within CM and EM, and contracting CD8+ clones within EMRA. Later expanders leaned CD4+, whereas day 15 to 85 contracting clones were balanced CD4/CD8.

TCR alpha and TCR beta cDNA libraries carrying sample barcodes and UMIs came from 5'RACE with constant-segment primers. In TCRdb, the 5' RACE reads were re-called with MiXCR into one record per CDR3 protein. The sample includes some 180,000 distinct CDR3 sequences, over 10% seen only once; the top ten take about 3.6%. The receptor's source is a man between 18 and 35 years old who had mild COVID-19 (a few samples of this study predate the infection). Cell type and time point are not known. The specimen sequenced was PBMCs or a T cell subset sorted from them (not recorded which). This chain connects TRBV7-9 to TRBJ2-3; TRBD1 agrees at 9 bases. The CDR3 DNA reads TGTGCCAGCAAGGGACAGGGAACAGATACGCAGTATTTT. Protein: CASKGQGTDTQYF.